This note documents a single T cell receptor (beta chain) sequence. The sample holds a few counts of this clone. The clone's antigen remains unknown. For this mouse receptor, gene names and germline sequences are murine. The read comes to an end 4 residues before the CDR3 does, leaving the germline J gene to fill in the end. The sample is drawn from a study of CD8+ T cells in alopecia areata listed by TCRdb under 2018. For the wider study: Skin from C3H/HeJ donors with spontaneous alopecia (about 6-13 months old) was grafted onto female C3H/HeJ recipients aged about 7-11 weeks. High-throughput TCRbeta sequencing was used to examine T cell clonal expansion in alopecia areata in both the C3H/HeJ mouse model and human patients. Human TCRbeta sequencing covered scalp tissue and sorted CD4+ and CD8+ peripheral blood T cells from patchy and totalis/universalis alopecia areata patients and healthy controls. Scalp clonality was compared among normal scalp (n=4), patchy alopecia areata scalp (n=8), and alopecia totalis/universalis scalp (n=8). RNA was extracted with the PAXgene miRNA kit for fixed scalp, the miRNeasy kit for PBMCs, and the RNeasy kit for mouse skin. TCRbeta CDR3 regions were amplified by immunoSEQ multiplex PCR with 35 Vbeta forward and 13 Jbeta reverse primers.

The library was generated by the immunoSEQ multiplex PCR assay. RNA was extracted from all samples and reverse transcribed into cDNA, which served as template for TCR sequencing. First-strand cDNA was synthesized with SuperScript III using a 2:1 mix of oligo-dT and random hexamers. A synthetic immune receptor repertoire was used to assess amplification bias, and residual bias was removed computationally. Libraries were sequenced on Illumina HiSeq with 60 bp reads covering the CDR3, read from J toward V. For the original study's pipeline: After raw reads were preprocessed to remove errors, the CDR3 was defined following IMGT conventions as running from the conserved cysteine to phenylalanine. To get clonality, Shannon entropy was normalized by log2 of the number of productive unique TCRs and the result was subtracted from 1. Whether scalp clones were CD4 or CD8 was inferred by matching scalp TCRbeta sequences against CD4 and CD8 repertoires sorted from blood. TCRdb obtained this table from immuneACCESS and retained in-frame rearrangements with V and J assigned. These tables miss some clones; where compared with another copy, unresolved V genes account for less than half of the shortfall, and the remainder is unexplained. V and J calls and clone size are as listed in that table; D and trimming were resolved from the DNA. The table for this sample lists about 110,000 clones, none of them counted only once. 15% to 20% of the sample goes to the ten largest clones.

Results the study describes overall, beyond this receptor: Shared TCR sequences between patients were less evident than in mice, which may be partly attributable to HLA diversity in the patient population. Resident alphabeta T cells in normal human skin are also sequenced, complicating scalp TCR repertoire analysis, unlike mouse skin dominated by gammadelta T cells. Higher clonality and more expanded CD8+ clones were observed in lesional scalp than in normal scalp, particularly in alopecia totalis/universalis, a finding suggestive of antigenic drive.

The germline V gene sets CDR1 to NNHDY and CDR2 to SYVADS. The CDR3 sequence holds 14 residues, the cysteine and phenylalanine included. The DNA shown is the part of the CDR3 that was read: 30 bases, in frame from base 1. Relative to germline, V is 1 base shorter and J is 0 bases shorter, with 8 bases between their ends. The sample taken for sequencing was lesional skin. The V gene is TRBV13-3 and the J gene is TRBJ2-7; TRBD1 could be the D gene, as 5 bases match. This TCR derives from a C3H/HeJ mouse with alopecia areata. Mice from this strain have the MHC haplotype H2-k. The CDR3 reads CASSDTGRSYEQYF. CDR3 DNA (partial): TGTGCCAGCAGTGATACAGGTCGCTCCTAT.